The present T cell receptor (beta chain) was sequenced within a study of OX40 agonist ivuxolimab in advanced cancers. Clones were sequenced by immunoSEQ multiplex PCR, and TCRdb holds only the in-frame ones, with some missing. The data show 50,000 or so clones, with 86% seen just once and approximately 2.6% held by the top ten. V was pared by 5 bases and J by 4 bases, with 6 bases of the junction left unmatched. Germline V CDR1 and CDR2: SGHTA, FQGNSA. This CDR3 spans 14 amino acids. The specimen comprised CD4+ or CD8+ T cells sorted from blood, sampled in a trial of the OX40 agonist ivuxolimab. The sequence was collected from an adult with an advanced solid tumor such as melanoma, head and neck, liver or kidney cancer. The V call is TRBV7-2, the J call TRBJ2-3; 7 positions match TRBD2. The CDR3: CASSTTSVPDTQYF. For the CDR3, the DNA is TGTGCCAGCAGCACAACTAGCGTCCCAGATACGCAGTATTTT.